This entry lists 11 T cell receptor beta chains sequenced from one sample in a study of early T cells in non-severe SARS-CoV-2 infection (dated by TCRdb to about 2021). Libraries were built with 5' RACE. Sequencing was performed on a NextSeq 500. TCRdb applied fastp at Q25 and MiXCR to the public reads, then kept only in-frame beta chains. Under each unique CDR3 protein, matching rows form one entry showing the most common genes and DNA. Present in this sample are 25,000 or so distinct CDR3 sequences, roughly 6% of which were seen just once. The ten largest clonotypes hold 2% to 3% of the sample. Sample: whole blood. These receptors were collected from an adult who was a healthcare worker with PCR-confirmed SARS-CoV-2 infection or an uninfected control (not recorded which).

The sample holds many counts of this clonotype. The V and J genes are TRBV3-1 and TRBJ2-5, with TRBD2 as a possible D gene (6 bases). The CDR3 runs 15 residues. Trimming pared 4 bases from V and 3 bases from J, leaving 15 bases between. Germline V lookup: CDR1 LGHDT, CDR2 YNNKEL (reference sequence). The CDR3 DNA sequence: TGTGCCAGCAGCCGGAGGGACCCCCGAAAAGAGACCCAGTACTTC. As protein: CASSRRDPRKETQYF.

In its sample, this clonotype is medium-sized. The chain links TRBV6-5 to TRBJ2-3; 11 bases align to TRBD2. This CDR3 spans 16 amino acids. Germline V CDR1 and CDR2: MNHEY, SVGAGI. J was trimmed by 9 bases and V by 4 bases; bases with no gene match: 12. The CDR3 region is CASSLLAGALFGTQYF. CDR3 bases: TGTGCCAGCAGTTTACTAGCGGGGGCCCTCTTTGGCACGCAGTATTTT.

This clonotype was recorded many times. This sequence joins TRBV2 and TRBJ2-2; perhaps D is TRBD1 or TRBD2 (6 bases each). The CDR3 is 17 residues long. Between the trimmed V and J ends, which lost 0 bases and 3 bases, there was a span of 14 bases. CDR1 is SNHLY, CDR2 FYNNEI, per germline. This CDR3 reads CASSEASGGLYTGELFF. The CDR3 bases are TGTGCCAGCAGTGAAGCATCCGGGGGCCTTTACACCGGGGAGCTGTTTTTT.

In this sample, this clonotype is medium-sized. CDR3 sequence: CASRVTGTDYNEQFF. As DNA, the CDR3 is TGCGCCAGCAGGGTAACCGGGACAGACTACAATGAGCAGTTCTTC. V usage is TRBV5-1 and J usage is TRBJ2-1, with TRBD1 matching over 7 bases. Per the germline V gene, CDR1 is SGHRS and CDR2 is YFSETQ. This CDR3 has 15 amino acids. The J segment lost 3 bases and the V segment lost 5 bases, leaving 8 bases of the junction unmatched.

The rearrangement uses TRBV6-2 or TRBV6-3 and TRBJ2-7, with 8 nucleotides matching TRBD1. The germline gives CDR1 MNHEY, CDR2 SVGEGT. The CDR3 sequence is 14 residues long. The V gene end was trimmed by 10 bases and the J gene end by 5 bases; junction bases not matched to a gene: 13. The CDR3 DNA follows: TGTGCCACCCGGCGGGCAGGGGGCACCGACGAGCAGTACTTC. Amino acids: CATRRAGGTDEQYF.

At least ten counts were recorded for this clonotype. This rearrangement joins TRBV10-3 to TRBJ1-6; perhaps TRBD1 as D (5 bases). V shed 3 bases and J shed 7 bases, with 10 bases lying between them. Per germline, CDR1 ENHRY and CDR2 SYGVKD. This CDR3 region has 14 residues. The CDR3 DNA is TGTGCCATCAGTGAACAGGAGACGAATTCACCCCTCCACTTT. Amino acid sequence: CAISEQETNSPLHF.

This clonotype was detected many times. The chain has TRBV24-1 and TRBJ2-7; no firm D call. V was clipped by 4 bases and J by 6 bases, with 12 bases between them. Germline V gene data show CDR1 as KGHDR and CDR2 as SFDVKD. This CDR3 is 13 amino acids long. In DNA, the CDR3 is TGTGCCACCAGTGACCGGCCTTTTTCCGAGCAGTACTTC. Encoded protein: CATSDRPFSEQYF.

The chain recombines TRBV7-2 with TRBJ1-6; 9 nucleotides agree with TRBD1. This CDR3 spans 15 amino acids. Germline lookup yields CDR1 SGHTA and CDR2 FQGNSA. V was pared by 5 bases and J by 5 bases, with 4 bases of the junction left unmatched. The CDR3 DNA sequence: TGTGCCAGCAGCAGCAGGACAGGGGATAATTCACCCCTCCACTTT. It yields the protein CASSSRTGDNSPLHF.

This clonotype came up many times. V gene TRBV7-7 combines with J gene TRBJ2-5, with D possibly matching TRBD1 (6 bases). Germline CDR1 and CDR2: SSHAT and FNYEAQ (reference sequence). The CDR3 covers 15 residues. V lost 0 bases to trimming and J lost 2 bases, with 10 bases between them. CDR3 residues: CASSLAGALQETQYF. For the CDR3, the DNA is TGTGCCAGCAGCTTAGCGGGGGCCTTACAAGAGACCCAGTACTTC.

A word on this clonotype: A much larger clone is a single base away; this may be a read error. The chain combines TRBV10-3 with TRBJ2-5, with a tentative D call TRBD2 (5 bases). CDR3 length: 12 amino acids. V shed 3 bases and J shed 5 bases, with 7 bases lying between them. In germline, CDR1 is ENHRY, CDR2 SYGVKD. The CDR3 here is CAISDPGETQYF. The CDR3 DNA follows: TGTGCCATCAGTGACCCGGGGGAGACCCAGTACTTC.

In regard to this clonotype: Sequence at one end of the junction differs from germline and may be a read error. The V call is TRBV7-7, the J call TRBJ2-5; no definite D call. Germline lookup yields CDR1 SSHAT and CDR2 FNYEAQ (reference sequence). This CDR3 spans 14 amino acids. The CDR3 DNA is TGTGCTAGCAGCTTAAGCCCCTACCAAGAGACCCAGTACTTC. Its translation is CASSLSPYQETQYF.